This T cell receptor (beta chain) was sequenced during a study of T cells in Graves' hyperthyroidism and ophthalmopathy. Overall study results and limits: In simple terms, a model built on 13 V-J features told ophthalmopathy apart from stable hyperthyroidism. Appearing also in blood were most of the thyroid clonotypes expanded above 0.001.

Comment on this clonotype: Its target is not known. At one end, the junction sequence differs from germline, possibly due to a read error.

TCR beta CDR3 sequences were amplified from RNA transcripts. Using the HTBI primer set, a first-round RT-PCR was run on the TCR CDR3. TCRdb ran MiXCR on the multiplex PCR reads and lists one entry per CDR3 protein. The sample has fewer than 750,000 distinct CDR3 sequences, about 15% seen once. Those patients with uncontrolled infection, other autoimmune disease, pregnancy or lactation were excluded. Diagnostic decisions used clinical symptoms, serum thyroxine and TRAb, thyroid ultrasound and orbital computed tomography. This CDR3 is 17 amino acids long. CDR1 is LNHDA, CDR2 SQIVND, per germline (reference sequence).

The sequencing input was blood. The chain combines TRBV19 with TRBJ1-3; D might be TRBD1 (6 bases). The receptor was isolated from a woman in her forties or fifties with Graves' ophthalmopathy. Here the CDR3 reads CASSRGAGTYSGNTMYF. CDR3 nucleotides: TGTGCCAGTAGTAGGGGGGCAGGGACCTACTCTGGAAACACCATGTATTTT.